The clone carrying this TCR beta chain was counted a single time. This sample is drawn from a study of sequential checkpoint blockade in melanoma. Regarding treatment: randomized to nivolumab then ipilimumab (arm A) or the reverse (arm B). Assay: immunoSEQ multiplex PCR; the TCRdb copy retains only in-frame clones and omits some. The data show tens of thousands of clones, less than 90% seen once. This CDR3 is 15 amino acids long. J was trimmed by 8 bases and V by 3 bases; bases with no gene match: 5. The V gene's germline CDR1 is LNHDA and CDR2 SQIVND (reference sequence). This specimen was CD8+ T cells sorted from blood (inferred from file names), taken from a patient given nivolumab and ipilimumab in sequence. This receptor was taken from a human donor with melanoma. The rearrangement uses TRBV19 and TRBJ1-6; 9 nucleotides line up with TRBD1. This CDR3 is CASSIGTGIYSPLHF. DNA of the CDR3: TGTGCCAGTAGTATCGGGACAGGGATTTATTCACCCCTCCACTTT.